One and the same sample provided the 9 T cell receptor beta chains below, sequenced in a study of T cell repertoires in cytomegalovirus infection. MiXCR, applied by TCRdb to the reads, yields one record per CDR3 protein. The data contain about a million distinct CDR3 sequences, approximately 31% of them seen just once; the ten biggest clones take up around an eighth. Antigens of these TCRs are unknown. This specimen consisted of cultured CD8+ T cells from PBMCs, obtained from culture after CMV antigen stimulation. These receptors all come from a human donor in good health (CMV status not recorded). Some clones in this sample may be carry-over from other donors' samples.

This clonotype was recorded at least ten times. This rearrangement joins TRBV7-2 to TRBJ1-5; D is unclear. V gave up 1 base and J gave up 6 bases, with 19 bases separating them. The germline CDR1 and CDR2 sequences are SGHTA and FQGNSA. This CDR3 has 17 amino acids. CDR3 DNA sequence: TGTGCCAGCAGCTTAGAGATCGTCAGCCGAAACCTTCAGCCCCAGCATTTT. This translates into CASSLEIVSRNLQPQHF. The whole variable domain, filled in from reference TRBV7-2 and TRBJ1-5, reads GAGVSQSPSNKVTEKGKDVELRCDPISGHTALYWYRQSLGQGLEFLIYFQGNSAPDKSGLPSDRFSAERTGGSVSTLTIQRTQQEDSAVYLCASSLEIVSRNLQPQHFGDGTRLSIL.

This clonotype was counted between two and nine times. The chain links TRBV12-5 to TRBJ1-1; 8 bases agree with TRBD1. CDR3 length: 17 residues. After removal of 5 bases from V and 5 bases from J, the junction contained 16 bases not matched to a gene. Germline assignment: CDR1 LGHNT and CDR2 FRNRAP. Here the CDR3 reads CASGLALSLTGVTEAFF. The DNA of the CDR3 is TGTGCTAGTGGTCTGGCCCTCTCCTTGACAGGGGTGACTGAAGCTTTCTTT.

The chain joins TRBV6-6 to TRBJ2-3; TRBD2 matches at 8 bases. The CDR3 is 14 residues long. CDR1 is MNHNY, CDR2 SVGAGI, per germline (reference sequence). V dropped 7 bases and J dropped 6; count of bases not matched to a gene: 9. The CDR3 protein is CASNSGGTADTQYF. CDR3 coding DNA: TGTGCCAGCAACAGCGGGGGAACGGCCGATACGCAGTATTTT.

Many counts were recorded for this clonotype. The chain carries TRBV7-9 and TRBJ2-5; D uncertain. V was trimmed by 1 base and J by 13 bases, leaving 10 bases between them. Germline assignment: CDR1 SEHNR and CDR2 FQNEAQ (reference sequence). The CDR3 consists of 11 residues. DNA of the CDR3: TGTGCCAGCAGCTTAGAAGCTGCGGTGTACTTC. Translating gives CASSLEAAVYF.

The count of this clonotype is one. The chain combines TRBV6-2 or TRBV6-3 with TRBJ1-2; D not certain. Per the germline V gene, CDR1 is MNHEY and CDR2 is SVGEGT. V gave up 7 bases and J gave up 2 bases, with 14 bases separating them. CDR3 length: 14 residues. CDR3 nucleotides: TGTGCCAGCAACCGAGGGAACGGGAACTATGGCTACACCTTC. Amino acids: CASNRGNGNYGYTF.

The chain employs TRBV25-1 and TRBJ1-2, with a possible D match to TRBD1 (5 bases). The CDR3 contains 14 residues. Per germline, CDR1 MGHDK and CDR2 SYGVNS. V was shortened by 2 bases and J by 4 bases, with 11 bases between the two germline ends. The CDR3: CASSEDPGGYGYTF. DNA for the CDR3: TGTGCCAGCAGTGAAGACCCGGGGGGCTATGGCTACACCTTC.

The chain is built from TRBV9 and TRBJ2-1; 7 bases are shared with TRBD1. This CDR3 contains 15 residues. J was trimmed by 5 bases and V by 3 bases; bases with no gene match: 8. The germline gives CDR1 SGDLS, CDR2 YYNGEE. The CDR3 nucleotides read TGTGCCAGCAGCGCGACAGGGCCGTCAGACAATGAGCAGTTCTTC. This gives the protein CASSATGPSDNEQFF.

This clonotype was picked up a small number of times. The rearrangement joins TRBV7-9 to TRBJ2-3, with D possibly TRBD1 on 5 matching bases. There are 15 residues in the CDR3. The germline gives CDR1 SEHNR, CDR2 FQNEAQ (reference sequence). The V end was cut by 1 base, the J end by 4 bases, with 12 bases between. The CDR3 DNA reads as TGTGCCAGCAGCTTAGAAGGGCAGGGTCCAGATACGCAGTATTTT. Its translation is CASSLEGQGPDTQYF. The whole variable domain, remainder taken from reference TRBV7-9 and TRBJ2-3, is DTGVSQNPRHKITKRGQNVTFRCDPISEHNRLYWYRQTLGQGPEFLTYFQNEAQLEKSRLLSDRFSAERPKGSFSTLEIQRTEQGDSAMYLCASSLEGQGPDTQYFGPGTRLTVL.

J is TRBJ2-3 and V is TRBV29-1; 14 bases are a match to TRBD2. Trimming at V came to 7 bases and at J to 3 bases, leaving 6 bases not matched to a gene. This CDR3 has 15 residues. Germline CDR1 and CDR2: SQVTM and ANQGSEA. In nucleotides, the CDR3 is TGCAGCGCTCCGGGACTAGCGGGAGTAACAGATACGCAGTATTTT. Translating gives CSAPGLAGVTDTQYF.